Included here is one T cell receptor (beta chain) sequence, with context. The data were taken from a study of shared clonotypes between healthy human individuals. Sequenced by immunoSEQ multiplex PCR; TCRdb stores in-frame clones only, minus some. The repertoire holds about 660,000 clones, with roughly 70% as singletons. Only Caucasian adults living in Nashville, Tennessee served as donors. What was sequenced was memory CD4+ T cells sorted from blood. Sample subset: CD45RA-negative fraction. This sequence originates from a woman aged 25 to 39 in good health.

The chain's CDR3 is CATSRKGSSDSGANVLTF. The CDR3 DNA reads TGTGCCACCAGCCGGAAGGGGTCGTCCGATTCTGGGGCCAACGTCCTGACTTTC. This chain uses TRBV15 with TRBJ2-6; weak D call: TRBD1 (5 bases). The germline V gene encodes CDR1 LNHNV and CDR2 YYDKDF (reference sequence). CDR3 length: 18 residues. The germline V and J ends were trimmed by 5 bases and 1 base, with 18 bases remaining between them. Looking up the rest from reference TRBV15 and TRBJ2-6 gives the full variable domain: DAMVIQNPRYQVTQFGKPVTLSCSQTLNHNVMYWYQQKSSQAPKLLFHYYDKDFNNEADTPDNFQSRRPNTSFCFLDIRSPGLGDTAMYLCATSRKGSSDSGANVLTFGAGSRLTVL.